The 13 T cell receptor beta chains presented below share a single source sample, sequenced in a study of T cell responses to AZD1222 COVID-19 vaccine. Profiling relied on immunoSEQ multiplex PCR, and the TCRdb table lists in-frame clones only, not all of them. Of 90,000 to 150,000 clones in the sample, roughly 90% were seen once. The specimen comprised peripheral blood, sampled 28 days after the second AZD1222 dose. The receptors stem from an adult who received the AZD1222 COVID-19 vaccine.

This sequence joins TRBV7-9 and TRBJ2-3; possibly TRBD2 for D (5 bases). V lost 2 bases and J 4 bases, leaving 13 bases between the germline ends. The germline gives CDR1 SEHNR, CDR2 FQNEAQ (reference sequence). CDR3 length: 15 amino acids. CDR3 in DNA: TGTGCCAGCAGCTTAAGGCGGGTAGAGGCAGATACGCAGTATTTT. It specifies CASSLRRVEADTQYF.

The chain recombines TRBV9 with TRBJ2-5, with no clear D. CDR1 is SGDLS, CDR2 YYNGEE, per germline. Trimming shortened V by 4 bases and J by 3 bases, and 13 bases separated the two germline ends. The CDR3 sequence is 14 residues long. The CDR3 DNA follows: TGTGCCAGCAGCACCCGGACCGCAGAAGAGACCCAGTACTTC. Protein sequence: CASSTRTAEETQYF.

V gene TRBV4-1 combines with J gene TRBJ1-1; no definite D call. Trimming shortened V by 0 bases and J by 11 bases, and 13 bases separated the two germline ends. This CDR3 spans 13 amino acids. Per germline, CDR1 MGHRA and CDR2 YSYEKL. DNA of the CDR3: TGCGCCAGCAGCCAAGATGAGGTGGCGAGCGCTTTCTTT. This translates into CASSQDEVASAFF.

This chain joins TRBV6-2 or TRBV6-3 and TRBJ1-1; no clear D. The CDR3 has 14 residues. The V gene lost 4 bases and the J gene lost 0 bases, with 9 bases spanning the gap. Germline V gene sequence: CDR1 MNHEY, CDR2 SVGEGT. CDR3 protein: CASSSGRMNTEAFF. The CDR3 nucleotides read TGTGCCAGCAGTTCCGGCAGAATGAACACTGAAGCTTTCTTT.

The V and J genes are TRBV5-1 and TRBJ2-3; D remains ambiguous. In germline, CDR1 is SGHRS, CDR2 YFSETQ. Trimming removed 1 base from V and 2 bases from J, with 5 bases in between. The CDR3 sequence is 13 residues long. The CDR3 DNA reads TGCGCCAGCAGCTTGACAGACACAGATACGCAGTATTTT. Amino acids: CASSLTDTDTQYF.

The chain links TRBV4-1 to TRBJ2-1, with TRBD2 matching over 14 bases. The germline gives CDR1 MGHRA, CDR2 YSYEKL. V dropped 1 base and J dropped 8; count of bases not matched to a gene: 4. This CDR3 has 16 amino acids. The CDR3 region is CASSQVRTSGRYEQFF. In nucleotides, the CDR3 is TGCGCCAGCAGCCAAGTTCGGACTAGCGGGAGGTATGAGCAGTTCTTC.

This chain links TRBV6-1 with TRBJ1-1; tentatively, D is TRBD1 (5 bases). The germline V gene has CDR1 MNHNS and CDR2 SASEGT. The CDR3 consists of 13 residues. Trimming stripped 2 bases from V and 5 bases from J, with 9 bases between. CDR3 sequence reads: CASSEQGTTEAFF. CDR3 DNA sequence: TGTGCCAGCAGTGAACAGGGAACAACTGAAGCTTTCTTT.

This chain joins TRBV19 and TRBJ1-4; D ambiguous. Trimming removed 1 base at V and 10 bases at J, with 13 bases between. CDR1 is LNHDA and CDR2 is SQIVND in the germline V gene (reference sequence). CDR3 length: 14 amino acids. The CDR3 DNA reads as TGTGCCAGTAGTATAGGATGGGAGGACGGAAAACTGTTTTTT. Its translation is CASSIGWEDGKLFF.

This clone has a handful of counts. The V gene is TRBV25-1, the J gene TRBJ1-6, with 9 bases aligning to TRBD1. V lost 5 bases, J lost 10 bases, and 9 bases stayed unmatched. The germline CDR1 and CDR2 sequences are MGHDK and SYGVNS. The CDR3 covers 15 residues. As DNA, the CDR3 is TGTGCCAGCAGTCCCCCACAGGGGGCGCGATCACCCCTCCACTTT. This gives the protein CASSPPQGARSPLHF.

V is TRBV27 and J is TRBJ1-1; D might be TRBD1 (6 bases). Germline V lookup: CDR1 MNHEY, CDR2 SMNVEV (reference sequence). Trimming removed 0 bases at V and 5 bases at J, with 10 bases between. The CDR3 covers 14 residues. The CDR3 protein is CASSLSEGGTEAFF. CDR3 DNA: TGTGCCAGCAGTTTATCAGAAGGGGGAACTGAAGCTTTCTTT.

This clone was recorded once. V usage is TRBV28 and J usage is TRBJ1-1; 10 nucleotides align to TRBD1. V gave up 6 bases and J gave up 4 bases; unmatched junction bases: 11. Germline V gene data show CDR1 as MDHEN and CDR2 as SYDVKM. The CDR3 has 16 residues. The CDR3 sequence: CASSRQGALMVTEAFF. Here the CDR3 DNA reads TGTGCCAGCAGCCGACAGGGGGCGTTGATGGTCACTGAAGCTTTCTTT.

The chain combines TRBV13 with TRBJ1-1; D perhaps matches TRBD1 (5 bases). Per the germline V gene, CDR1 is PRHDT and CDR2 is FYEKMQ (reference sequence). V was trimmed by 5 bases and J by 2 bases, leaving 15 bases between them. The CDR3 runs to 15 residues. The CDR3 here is CASSPRTGGNTEAFF. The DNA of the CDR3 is TGTGCCAGCAGCCCCAGGACGGGGGGAAACACTGAAGCTTTCTTT.

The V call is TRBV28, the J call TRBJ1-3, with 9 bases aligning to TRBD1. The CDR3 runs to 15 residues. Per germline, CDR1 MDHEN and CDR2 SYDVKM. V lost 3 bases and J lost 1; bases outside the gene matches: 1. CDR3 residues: CASSLTGGSGNTIYF. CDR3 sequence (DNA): TGTGCCAGCAGTTTGACAGGGGGGTCTGGAAACACCATATATTTT.